A single sample gave rise to the 26 T cell receptor beta chains below, sequenced in a study of blood T cell repertoires in COVID-19. This table comes from immunoSEQ multiplex PCR, and its TCRdb copy is limited to in-frame clones, with some not included. The table includes about 58,000 clones, under 90% detected once. The material sequenced was peripheral blood. These receptors all come from a man aged 40-49 years with active COVID-19.

The chain recombines TRBV7-6 with TRBJ1-2, with D possibly TRBD1 on 5 matching bases. Germline loops: CDR1 SGHVS, CDR2 FNYEAQ. The CDR3 consists of 15 residues. Trimming cost V 3 bases and J 5 bases, with 16 bases left between them. The CDR3 here is CASSLTAEAYYGYTF. For the CDR3, the DNA is TGTGCCAGCAGCTTGACAGCCGAAGCCTATTATGGCTACACCTTC.

The chain has TRBV7-9 and TRBJ1-1; D call uncertain. CDR3 length: 14 residues. Germline V gene lookup returns CDR1 SEHNR and CDR2 FQNEAQ (reference sequence). Trimming shortened V by 5 bases and J by 4 bases, and 14 bases separated the two germline ends. CDR3 region: CASSQILVGTEAFF. CDR3 coding DNA: TGTGCCAGCAGCCAGATCCTAGTTGGCACTGAAGCTTTCTTT.

In its sample, this clone was seen once. The chain combines TRBV28 with TRBJ2-7; perhaps TRBD2 as D (6 bases). Trimming took 4 bases from V and 0 from J, leaving 13 bases between them. Germline V gives CDR1 MDHEN, CDR2 SYDVKM. The CDR3 spans 15 residues. This CDR3 reads CASSSGLLSSYEQYF. DNA of the CDR3: TGTGCCAGCAGTTCGGGACTGTTATCCTCCTACGAGCAGTACTTC.

This clone was found once. The chain has TRBV18 and TRBJ1-1, with 10 nucleotides matching TRBD1. V was pared by 1 base and J by 4 bases, with 0 bases of the junction left unmatched. CDR1 and CDR2 from the germline V gene are KGHSH and LQKENI. The CDR3 extends over 14 amino acids. The CDR3 DNA is TGTGCCAGCTCACCACGGGACAGGGGCACTGAAGCTTTCTTT. This sequence encodes CASSPRDRGTEAFF. Full variable domain (remainder filled in from reference TRBV18 and TRBJ1-1): NAGVMQNPRHLVRRRGQEARLRCSPMKGHSHVYWYRQLPEEGLKFMVYLQKENIIDESGMPKERFSAEFPKEGPSILRIQQVVRGDSAAYFCASSPRDRGTEAFFGQGTRLTVV.

The rearrangement uses TRBV5-4 and TRBJ2-1; 8 bases align to TRBD1. This CDR3 contains 14 residues. With V trimmed by 2 bases and J by 9 bases, 7 bases remained unmatched. Germline V gene lookup returns CDR1 SGHNT and CDR2 YYREEE (reference sequence). CDR3 nucleotides: TGTGCCAGCAGCTTAGATGCAGGGGGCGGTGAGCAGTTCTTC. It encodes CASSLDAGGGEQFF.

The chain employs TRBV7-3 and TRBJ2-1; 11 nucleotides align to TRBD2. The J segment lost 8 bases and the V segment lost 4 bases, leaving 13 bases of the junction unmatched. Germline V gives CDR1 SGHTA, CDR2 FQGTGA. This CDR3 spans 17 amino acids. The CDR3 sequence: CASSSPGLAVGRDEQFF. The CDR3 region has the DNA TGTGCCAGCAGCTCTCCGGGACTAGCGGTTGGGCGCGATGAGCAGTTCTTC. The full variable domain, completed using reference TRBV7-3 and TRBJ2-1, is GAGVSQTPSNKVTEKGKYVELRCDPISGHTALYWYRQSLGQGPEFLIYFQGTGAADDSGLPNDRFFAVRPEGSVSTLKIQRTERGDSAVYLCASSSPGLAVGRDEQFFGPGTRLTVL.

This chain links TRBV27 with TRBJ2-7; perhaps TRBD2 as D (6 bases). The CDR3 extends over 15 amino acids. CDR1 is MNHEY, CDR2 SMNVEV, per germline (reference sequence). V dropped 1 base and J dropped 0 bases, with 10 bases sitting between them. As DNA, the CDR3 is TGTGCCAGCAGTTTATACGGGGGAGTCTCCTACGAGCAGTACTTC. This gives the protein CASSLYGGVSYEQYF.

This chain connects TRBV5-4 to TRBJ1-2, with D perhaps matching TRBD1 (5 bases). The ends were cut back, 0 bases at V and 8 bases at J, with 11 bases in the middle. The CDR3 contains 13 residues. The germline CDR1 and CDR2 sequences are SGHNT and YYREEE (reference sequence). For the CDR3, the DNA is TGTGCCAGCAGCTTGGACAGGACGAGGGGCTACACCTTC. It is translated as CASSLDRTRGYTF.

This clone was seen a few times. This rearrangement joins TRBV6-2 or TRBV6-3 to TRBJ2-7; 12 bases agree with TRBD2. Germline V gene data show CDR1 as MNHEY and CDR2 as SVGEGT. The CDR3 consists of 15 residues. V shed 2 bases, J shed 4 bases, and the junction held 3 bases outside the gene matches. This CDR3 reads CASSYRTSGKYEQYF. The CDR3 bases are TGTGCCAGCAGTTACAGGACTAGCGGGAAGTACGAGCAGTACTTC.

V and J are TRBV29-1 and TRBJ1-5; D may be TRBD1 (5 bases). V was trimmed by 6 bases and J by 5 bases, leaving 14 bases between them. Germline V CDR1 and CDR2: SQVTM, ANQGSEA. The CDR3 loop spans 13 amino acids. The CDR3 DNA sequence: TGCAGCGTGTTACAGGCGTTCGATCAGCCCCAGCATTTT. It specifies CSVLQAFDQPQHF.

The rearrangement uses TRBV6-5 and TRBJ1-1, with D maybe TRBD1 (5 bases). The CDR3 extends over 13 amino acids. Germline CDR1 MNHEY, CDR2 SVGAGI. The V end lost 0 bases, the J end lost 11 bases, and 13 bases lay between the germline ends. In DNA, the CDR3 is TGTGCCAGCAGTTACTCGAGGTACAGGTGGGCTTTCTTT. Protein sequence: CASSYSRYRWAFF.

CDR3 sequence (DNA): TGTGCCAGTTACAGGGGGGGCCACGAGCAGTACTTC. Amino acids: CASYRGGHEQYF. The chain recombines TRBV6-5 with TRBJ2-7; D is possibly TRBD1 (8 bases). CDR3 length: 12 residues. The germline V gene has CDR1 MNHEY and CDR2 SVGAGI. The V gene lost 9 bases and the J gene lost 5 bases, with 14 bases spanning the gap.

The chain employs TRBV5-4 and TRBJ1-2; D may be TRBD1 (6 bases). CDR1 is SGHNT and CDR2 is YYREEE in the germline V gene (reference sequence). The V and J ends lost 0 bases and 4 bases respectively, with 13 bases between them. The CDR3 loop spans 15 amino acids. The CDR3 sequence: CASSLELGAAYGYTF. CDR3 bases: TGTGCCAGCAGCTTGGAGTTGGGGGCTGCCTATGGCTACACCTTC.

V is TRBV20-1 and J is TRBJ1-4; D uncertain. Per the germline V gene, CDR1 is DFQATT and CDR2 is SNEGSKA (reference sequence). V lost 1 base and J lost 8, with 5 bases in between. CDR3 length: 11 amino acids. The CDR3 loop reads CSARGVEKLFF. CDR3 bases: TGCAGTGCTAGAGGAGTAGAAAAACTGTTTTTT.

The chain couples TRBV6-6 to TRBJ2-7; 8 positions match TRBD1. V gave up 2 bases and J gave up 6 bases; unmatched junction bases: 12. This CDR3 is 16 amino acids long. The V gene's germline CDR1 is MNHNY and CDR2 SVGAGI (reference sequence). The CDR3 sequence: CASSYVLGQGGSEQYF. CDR3 DNA sequence: TGTGCCAGCAGTTACGTCCTTGGACAGGGTGGATCCGAGCAGTACTTC.

The chain uses TRBV5-8 and TRBJ1-5; D is possibly TRBD1 (5 bases). V shed 4 bases and J shed 7 bases, with 15 bases lying between them. Looked up from germline, CDR1 is SGHTS and CDR2 is YDEGEE. The CDR3 covers 14 residues. DNA for the CDR3: TGTGCCAGCAGCCCCCGGTTCGGGGGACAGCCCCAGCATTTT. It encodes CASSPRFGGQPQHF.

The V call is TRBV10-2, the J call TRBJ1-1, with D maybe TRBD1 (6 bases). Germline V gives CDR1 WSHSY, CDR2 SAAADI. V lost 6 bases to trimming and J lost 5 bases, with 16 bases between them. This CDR3 contains 14 residues. The CDR3 reads CASRPSGEGTEAFF. In DNA, the CDR3 is TGCGCCAGCAGACCTTCAGGGGAGGGGACTGAAGCTTTCTTT.

This rearrangement joins TRBV3-1 (or the pseudogene TRBV3-2) to TRBJ1-2; 10 bases fit TRBD1. V trimming: 1 base; J trimming: 8 bases; junction bases outside the gene matches: 10. CDR3 length: 16 amino acids. Germline V gives CDR1 LGHDT, CDR2 YNNKEL (reference sequence). The CDR3, as DNA: TGTGCCAGCAGCCAAGGGATCGACAGGGGGCAAGACGGCTACACCTTC. It yields the protein CASSQGIDRGQDGYTF.

The rearrangement links TRBV29-1 to TRBJ2-5; possibly TRBD1 for D (6 bases). Trimming took 4 bases from V and 3 from J, leaving 12 bases between them. CDR3 length: 13 amino acids. Germline CDR1 and CDR2: SQVTM and ANQGSEA. The CDR3 region is CSVAKNREETQYF. DNA for the CDR3: TGCAGCGTTGCCAAAAACAGGGAAGAGACCCAGTACTTC. The full variable domain, in which reference TRBV29-1 and TRBJ2-5 provide the parts outside the CDR3, is SAVISQKPSRDICQRGTSLTIQCQVDSQVTMMFWYRQQPGQSLTLIATANQGSEATYESGFVIDKFPISRPNLTFSTLTVSNMSPEDSSIYLCSVAKNREETQYFGPGTRLLVL.

The chain uses TRBV6-6 and TRBJ2-5; tentative D call: TRBD2 (6 bases). V lost 4 bases and J 5 bases, leaving 20 bases between the germline ends. CDR1 and CDR2 from the germline V gene are MNHNY and SVGAGI (reference sequence). This CDR3 is 16 amino acids long. CDR3 nucleotide sequence: TGTGCCAGCAGTTTGTCGGGACTCCCGGCACGGGAGACCCAGTACTTC. Translating it yields CASSLSGLPARETQYF.

The rearrangement joins TRBV29-1 to TRBJ2-3, with TRBD1 matching 8 bases. The CDR3 runs 13 residues. J lost 4 bases, V lost 6 bases, and 6 bases had no gene match. From germline, CDR1 is SQVTM and CDR2 ANQGSEA. CDR3: CSVELTGADTQYF. CDR3 DNA: TGCAGCGTCGAACTGACAGGGGCAGATACGCAGTATTTT.

Points on this clone: At one of its ends the junction is not consistent with the germline gene, which may arise from a read error. The chain links TRBV4-1 to TRBJ2-1; TRBD2 agrees at 7 bases. Germline values: CDR1 MGHRA, CDR2 YSYEKL. CDR3 length equals 17 residues. The CDR3 loop reads CASSQDIISGSYNEQFF. As DNA, the CDR3 is TGCGCCAGTAGCCAAGATATAATTAGCGGGTCCTACAATGAGCAGTTCTTC.

The V gene is TRBV5-1, the J gene TRBJ2-1, with D unclear. Germline V lookup: CDR1 SGHRS, CDR2 YFSETQ. This CDR3 contains 15 residues. With 1 base removed from V and 0 bases from J, the gap between germline ends came to 8 bases. CDR3 residues: CASSLSDRSYNEQFF. CDR3 DNA sequence: TGCGCCAGCAGCTTGAGCGACCGCTCCTACAATGAGCAGTTCTTC. Drawing the rest from reference TRBV5-1 and TRBJ2-1, the complete variable domain is KAGVTQTPRYLIKTRGQQVTLSCSPISGHRSVSWYQQTPGQGLQFLFEYFSETQRNKGNFPGRFSGRQFSNSRSEMNVSTLELGDSALYLCASSLSDRSYNEQFFGPGTRLTVL.

The chain has TRBV4-1 and TRBJ1-1, with D hard to call. The CDR3 consists of 16 residues. V was shortened by 0 bases and J by 1 base, with 12 bases between the two germline ends. Per the germline V gene, CDR1 is MGHRA and CDR2 is YSYEKL. The CDR3 bases are TGCGCCAGCAGCCAAGATTGGGGAGGGTGGAACACTGAAGCTTTCTTT. Protein sequence: CASSQDWGGWNTEAFF.

V gene TRBV5-1 combines with J gene TRBJ1-2; 12 bases are a match to TRBD1. The CDR3 runs 15 residues. CDR1 SGHRS and CDR2 YFSETQ come from the germline V gene. The trim removed 0 bases at V and 8 bases at J, leaving 5 bases unmatched. The CDR3 DNA follows: TGCGCCAGCAGCTTGGAGGGACAGGGGGCGCGGGGCTACACCTTC. As protein: CASSLEGQGARGYTF. Full variable domain (rest looked up from reference TRBV5-1 and TRBJ1-2): KAGVTQTPRYLIKTRGQQVTLSCSPISGHRSVSWYQQTPGQGLQFLFEYFSETQRNKGNFPGRFSGRQFSNSRSEMNVSTLELGDSALYLCASSLEGQGARGYTFGSGTRLTVV.

CDR3 coding DNA: TGTGCCAGCATCCCACGGACTCCTAGCGGGAGAGGTAAAAGCAACTTC. Translating it yields CASIPRTPSGRGKSNF. The genes are TRBV21-1 and TRBJ2-7; the table's D gene call, TRBD2, was not cross checked with the DNA. TRBV21-1 is termed a pseudogene. The CDR3 runs to 16 residues.